Many counts were recorded for the clone carrying this T cell receptor beta chain. Its target is unknown. Trimming removed 0 bases from V and 4 bases from J, with 12 bases in between. The CDR3 runs to 15 residues. Germline values: CDR1 SGHRS, CDR2 YFSETQ. This sample is part of a study of T cells in Graves' hyperthyroidism and ophthalmopathy. Points from the study as a whole: The model anticipated ophthalmopathy a median approximately 6.6 months pre-onset.

The study based diagnoses on clinical symptoms, serum thyroxine and TRAb, thyroid ultrasound and orbital computed tomography. RNA transcripts gave rise to amplified TCR beta CDR3 regions. A set of HTBI primers served as the primers for a first-round RT-PCR of the TCR CDR3. MiXCR was run by TCRdb on the multiplex PCR reads, yielding one entry per CDR3 protein. This sample has nearly 600,000 distinct CDR3 sequences, with around 14% found just once. This receptor was taken from a woman aged 18-29 years with Graves' ophthalmopathy. The V call is TRBV5-1, the J call TRBJ2-3, with D possibly being TRBD2 (6 bases). Material for sequencing was blood. CDR3 sequence (DNA): TGCGCCAGCAGCTTGGGCGGGATTGGGGCAGATACGCAGTATTTT. Protein: CASSLGGIGADTQYF.